This entry lists 13 T cell receptor beta chains sequenced from one sample in a study of T-cell memory formation after mild COVID-19. TCRdb passed the 5' RACE reads through MiXCR, listing each CDR3 protein once. The sample has 450,000 to 650,000 distinct CDR3 sequences; around 21% are singletons. Specimen: PBMCs or a T cell subset sorted from them (not recorded which). The receptors stem from an adult woman who had mild COVID-19 (a few samples of this study predate the infection). Cell type and time point are not known.

The gene calls are TRBV30 and TRBJ2-3, with D unresolved. Germline V gives CDR1 GTSNPN, CDR2 SVGIG (reference sequence). V lost 3 bases and J 2 bases, leaving 12 bases between the germline ends. The CDR3 is made up of 14 amino acids. The CDR3 DNA follows: TGTGCCTGGAGGGTGGCTCAATTCACAGATACGCAGTATTTT. This codes for CAWRVAQFTDTQYF.

This clonotype was detected only a few times. The rearrangement links TRBV7-9 to TRBJ2-1, with D possibly matching TRBD1 (5 bases). Trimming cost V 5 bases and J 10 bases, with 9 bases left between them. CDR1 and CDR2 (germline): SEHNR, FQNEAQ (reference sequence). The CDR3 is made up of 11 amino acids. The CDR3 coding sequence is TGTGCCAGCAGCCCTCAGGGAGAGCAGTTCTTC. This codes for CASSPQGEQFF.

This clonotype was recorded a few times. The rearrangement links TRBV11-3 to TRBJ2-2; D is unresolved. In germline, CDR1 is SGHNT, CDR2 YENEEA. Deletions cut 2 bases from V and 8 bases from J, with 12 bases between. This CDR3 comprises 14 residues. The CDR3 reads CASSLYAVGGELFF. CDR3 nucleotides: TGTGCCAGCAGCTTATACGCGGTGGGAGGGGAGCTGTTTTTT.

This clonotype was counted only a few times. Written as DNA, the CDR3 is TGTGCCACCAGTGACTCGGGTCGGGTGAAGGGCAATCAGCCCCAGCATTTT. The encoded protein is CATSDSGRVKGNQPQHF. The rearrangement links TRBV24-1 to TRBJ1-5, with D uncertain. CDR1 is KGHDR and CDR2 is SFDVKD in the germline V gene. Trimming removed 4 bases from V and 2 bases from J, with 17 bases in between. The CDR3 sequence is 17 residues long.

V is TRBV12-3 or TRBV12-4 and J is TRBJ2-5, with a possible D match to TRBD2 (6 bases). CDR3 length: 14 amino acids. With 10 bases removed from V and 5 bases from J, the gap between germline ends came to 20 bases. CDR3 protein: CAILRAGGRETQYF. CDR3 bases: TGTGCCATCCTCAGGGCCGGGGGTAGGGAGACCCAGTACTTC.

The V call is TRBV7-9, the J call TRBJ2-1; D tentatively reads TRBD1 or TRBD2 (5 bases each). The V gene lost 6 bases and the J gene lost 3 bases, with 24 bases spanning the gap. The germline gives CDR1 SEHNR, CDR2 FQNEAQ (reference sequence). The CDR3 has 18 residues. The CDR3 protein is CASRAKGRGYLVYNEQFF. The CDR3 region has the DNA TGTGCCAGCAGGGCTAAGGGACGTGGGTACCTTGTCTACAATGAGCAGTTCTTC.

This sequence joins TRBV13 and TRBJ1-2; D not certain. The CDR3 runs to 14 residues. From germline, CDR1 is PRHDT and CDR2 FYEKMQ (reference sequence). Trimming cost V 5 bases and J 3 bases, with 13 bases left between them. CDR3 sequence: CASSVRDFDYGYTF. The CDR3 DNA reads as TGTGCCAGCAGCGTTAGGGATTTCGACTATGGCTACACCTTC.

CDR3 residues: CASSQMLGNEQFF. DNA of the CDR3: TGTGCCAGCAGCCAAATGTTAGGTAATGAGCAGTTCTTC. The V call is TRBV3-1, the J call TRBJ2-1; D is uncertain. The CDR3 has 13 residues. With 2 bases removed from V and 7 bases from J, the gap between germline ends came to 9 bases. Germline loops: CDR1 LGHDT, CDR2 YNNKEL (reference sequence).

V usage is TRBV7-2 and J usage is TRBJ2-7, with 9 positions matching TRBD1. The CDR3 has 14 amino acids. Germline V lookup: CDR1 SGHTA, CDR2 FQGNSA. V dropped 2 bases and J dropped 6; count of bases not matched to a gene: 5. The CDR3 loop reads CASSLWDRATEQYF. The CDR3 DNA follows: TGTGCCAGCAGCTTATGGGACAGGGCAACCGAGCAGTACTTC.

A few counts support this clonotype. This chain uses TRBV15 with TRBJ1-4; possibly TRBD1 for D (6 bases). Germline CDR1 and CDR2: LNHNV and YYDKDF (reference sequence). The CDR3 has 14 residues. V lost 1 base and J lost 8, with 11 bases in between. CDR3 amino acids: CATSRGGASEKLFF. The CDR3, as DNA: TGTGCCACCAGCAGAGGGGGGGCGTCAGAAAAACTGTTTTTT.

The CDR3 DNA reads TGTGCCACTCATTATGGTAGATTAGCGGGACGAAGCACAGATACGCAGTATTTT. Its translation: CATHYGRLAGRSTDTQYF. The V call is TRBV6-2 or TRBV6-3, the J call TRBJ2-3; 8 bases are a match to TRBD2. The CDR3 loop spans 18 amino acids. V lost 10 bases, J lost 0 bases, and 18 bases stayed unmatched. CDR1 is MNHEY, CDR2 SVGEGT, per germline.

The gene calls are TRBV7-9 and TRBJ2-2; 8 bases map to TRBD1. The CDR3 length is 15 residues. The germline CDR1 and CDR2 sequences are SEHNR and FQNEAQ (reference sequence). V lost 4 bases to trimming and J lost 10 bases; unmatched junction nucleotides: 11. The CDR3 region is CASSSPYGQGEELFF. Here the CDR3 DNA reads TGTGCCAGCAGCTCGCCCTACGGACAGGGTGAGGAGCTGTTTTTT.

The rearrangement uses TRBV12-3 or TRBV12-4 and TRBJ2-7; the match to TRBD2 covers 11 bases. The CDR3 contains 16 residues. V dropped 5 bases and J dropped 3; count of bases not matched to a gene: 9. The CDR3 coding sequence is TGTGCCAGCAGTCACCTCACTAGCGGGGGCCTCTACGAGCAGTACTTC. The encoded protein is CASSHLTSGGLYEQYF.